This T cell receptor (beta chain) emerged from a study of CD8 T cells in ankylosing spondylitis. Study outcomes and limitations: Within matched ankylosing spondylitis synovial fluid, disease-linked clones were reportedly significantly enriched. Apparently characteristic of ankylosing spondylitis blood was a TCR beta motif (fewer than ten highly homologous variants). Disease-linked clones displayed a CD8+ phenotype and appeared relatively rarely in peripheral blood.

The TCR beta libraries were generated through quantitative 5'-RACE incorporating molecular barcodes. A single record per CDR3 protein comes from TCRdb applying MiXCR to the 5' RACE reads. Counted here are 31,000 or so distinct CDR3 sequences, 30% occurring once; the ten biggest clones make up 45%. The CDR3 contains 13 residues. V lost 4 bases, J lost 6 bases, and 11 bases lay in between. Germline V lookup: CDR1 MNHEY, CDR2 SVGAGI. This clonotype was counted ten times or more. No antigen is known for it. The chain is built from TRBV6-5 and TRBJ2-3, with D uncertain. This clonotype was obtained from a male donor with ankylosing spondylitis. The sequencing sample was made of synovial fluid, either unsorted or a sorted T cell fraction (not recorded which). CDR3 nucleotides: TGTGCCAGCAGTTCCGGTCCTTGGGATACGCAGTATTTT. It specifies CASSSGPWDTQYF.